This TCR beta chain is from a study of blood T cell repertoires in COVID-19. Sequencing was performed with immunoSEQ multiplex PCR; in TCRdb, only in-frame clones are kept and a portion is missing. The sample has about 130,000 clones; over 75% are singletons. Germline V gives CDR1 MGHDK, CDR2 SYGVNS. CDR3 size: 13 residues. V was cut by 5 bases and J by 2 bases, with 8 bases left in between. This TCR was sampled from a man aged 55 to 70 with acute or convalescent COVID-19. Sequenced sample: peripheral blood. The chain couples TRBV25-1 to TRBJ2-3; D is undetermined. The CDR3 coding sequence is TGTGCCAGCAGTCGTCAGAACACAGATACGCAGTATTTT. Protein sequence: CASSRQNTDTQYF.